The clone carrying this T cell receptor beta chain was recorded a few times. Its antigen is undetermined. Documented time point: patch test 2, 6 weeks after DPC sensitization. Indicated treatment: therapeutic diphenylcyclopropenone sensitization with weekly scalp DPC. In every case, blood was obtained before the patch test was applied. This entry belongs to a study of human T cells and chemical hapten exposure. Study conclusions and caveats: The donor cohort had alopecia, so its immune response may not match that of healthy people. Unchanged with DPC sensitization were TCRs above 1 in 1000 frequency.

Each CDR3 protein is one row after TCRdb ran MiXCR on the RACE reads. The table has about 140,000 distinct CDR3 sequences, roughly 12% seen once. This CDR3 region has 15 residues. With V trimmed by 4 bases and J by 4 bases, 3 bases remained unmatched. Germline lookup yields CDR1 SGHDT and CDR2 YYEEEE. The sample consisted of whole blood, taken in connection with sensitization to the hapten diphenylcyclopropenone (DPC). This clonotype was obtained from a woman aged 45-65 years with alopecia areata. Some clones in this sample may be carry-over from other donors' samples. This chain connects TRBV5-6 to TRBJ2-7; 15 bases are a match to TRBD2. Written as DNA, the CDR3 is TGTGCCAGCAGCGGTGGGACTAGCGGGAGGTACGAGCAGTACTTC. Translation gives CASSGGTSGRYEQYF.